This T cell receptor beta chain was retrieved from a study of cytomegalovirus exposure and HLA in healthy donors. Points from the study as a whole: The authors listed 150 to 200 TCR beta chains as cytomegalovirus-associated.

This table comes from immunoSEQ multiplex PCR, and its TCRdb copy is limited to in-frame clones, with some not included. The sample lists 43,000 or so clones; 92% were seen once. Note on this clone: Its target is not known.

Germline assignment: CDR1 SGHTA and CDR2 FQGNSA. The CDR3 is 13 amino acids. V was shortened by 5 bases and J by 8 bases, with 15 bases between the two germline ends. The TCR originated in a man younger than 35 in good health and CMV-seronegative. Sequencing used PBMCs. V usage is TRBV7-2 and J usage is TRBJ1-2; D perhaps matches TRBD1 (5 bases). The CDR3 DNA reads TGTGCCAGCAGCGCATTACCGGGGGAGGGCTACACCTTC. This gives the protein CASSALPGEGYTF.